The rows below give T cell receptor beta chains drawn from one sample of a study of cytomegalovirus exposure and HLA in healthy donors. The protocol was immunoSEQ multiplex PCR, while the TCRdb copy is restricted to in-frame clones and leaves out a portion. The sample records over 100,000 clones, over 60% being singletons. Sequenced input: PBMCs. Receptors were obtained from a man aged 30 to 45 in good health and CMV-seropositive. CDR3s leave out the opening cysteine and the closing phenylalanine or tryptophan.

V gene,J gene,CDR3 protein
TRBV5-1,TRBJ2-1,ASCTGTSSYNEQF
TRBV5-6,TRBJ2-3,ASSRDRGGDTQY
TRBV29-1,TRBJ2-7,SIRDRAYEQY
TRBV29-1,TRBJ1-5,SVGSSSSQH
TRBV29-1,TRBJ2-5,SVEGSSFGAQETQY
TRBV7-2,TRBJ2-1,ASSLVVLTGASNEQF
TRBV7-9,TRBJ2-5,ASSPGTAQETQY
TRBV6-5,TRBJ1-1,ASGVAAF
TRBV5-6,TRBJ2-5,ASSLDGGGGETQY
TRBV2,TRBJ1-6,ASSVLSSYNSPLH
TRBV9,TRBJ2-3,ASSAKLGTSTDTQY
TRBV29-1,TRBJ2-7,SVEDPGGSSYEQY
TRBV6-5,TRBJ1-1,ASSPIRDTEAF
TRBV6-5,TRBJ1-6,ASSYSGEHSPLH
TRBV7-9,TRBJ1-4,ASSSRGTNEKLF
TRBV4-3,TRBJ1-5,ASSRGLPGQGDNQPQH
TRBV7-6,TRBJ1-6,ASSLGPGKDNSPLH
TRBV7-2,TRBJ1-6,ASGPNNSPLH
TRBV7-9,TRBJ2-5,ASSLVPRETQY
TRBV5-6,TRBJ1-6,ASSSRPANSPLH
TRBV4-3,TRBJ2-7,ASSQEMTAYEQY
TRBV19,TRBJ1-4,ASSISGATNEKLF
TRBV18,TRBJ1-1,ASSARDRRANPEAF
TRBV12-1,TRBJ1-2,ASSARTGDYGYT
TRBV25-1,TRBJ1-5,ASSDRQGFDQPQH
TRBV6-5,TRBJ1-5,ASSPVIDSNQPQH
TRBV5-1,TRBJ2-7,ASSAGSGRYEQY
TRBV6-1,TRBJ2-7,ASPEGTGAYEQY
TRBV27,TRBJ2-5,ASSVRLAGGPETQY
TRBV6-1,TRBJ2-5,ASSVVAGGLETQY
TRBV2,TRBJ2-3,ARASGAGLTDTQY
TRBV4-3,TRBJ2-5,ASSQEQYGTQY
TRBV28,TRBJ1-5,ATGQGSNQPQH
TRBV5-1,TRBJ2-7,ASSLEGLGTYSYEQY
TRBV12-2,TRBJ1-4,ASRPRAGGDEKLF
TRBV2,TRBJ2-7,ASSERPGQGPYEQY
TRBV6-1,TRBJ2-1,AGSWERHPGVEQF
TRBV10-3,TRBJ2-7,AISKDRGYEQY
TRBV5-5,TRBJ1-5,ASSSGQDWQPQH
TRBV29-1,TRBJ1-2,SVTTGGTYGYP
TRBV27,TRBJ1-2,ASSHRANYGYT
TRBV5-1,TRBJ1-1,ASSLGTGSDTEAF
TRBV4-2,TRBJ2-2,ASSQAGLAGGPNTGELF
TRBV15,TRBJ2-7,ATSRDRGEMGYEQY
TRBV30,TRBJ2-1,AWNLGQGNEQF